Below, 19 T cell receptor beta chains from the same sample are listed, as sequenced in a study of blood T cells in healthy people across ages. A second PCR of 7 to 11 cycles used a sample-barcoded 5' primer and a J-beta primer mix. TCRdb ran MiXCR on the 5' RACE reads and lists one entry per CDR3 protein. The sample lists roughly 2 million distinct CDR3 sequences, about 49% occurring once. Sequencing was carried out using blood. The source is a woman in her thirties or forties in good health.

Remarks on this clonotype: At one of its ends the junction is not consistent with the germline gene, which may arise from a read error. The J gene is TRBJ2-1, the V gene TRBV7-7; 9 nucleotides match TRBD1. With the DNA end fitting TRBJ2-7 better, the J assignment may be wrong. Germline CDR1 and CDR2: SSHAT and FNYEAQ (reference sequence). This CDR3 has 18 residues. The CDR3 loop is CASSLRGGTGSRDNEQYF. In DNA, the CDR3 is TGTGCTAGCAGCTTAAGAGGCGGGACAGGGTCCCGTGACAATGAGCAGTACTTC.

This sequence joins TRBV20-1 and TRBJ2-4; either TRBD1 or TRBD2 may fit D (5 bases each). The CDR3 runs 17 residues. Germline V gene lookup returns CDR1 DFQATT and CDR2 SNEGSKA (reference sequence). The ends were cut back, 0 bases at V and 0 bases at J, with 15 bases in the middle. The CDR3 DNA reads TGCAGTGCTAGAGAGGCCCTAGGGACCCTAGCCAAAAACATTCAGTACTTC. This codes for CSAREALGTLAKNIQYF.

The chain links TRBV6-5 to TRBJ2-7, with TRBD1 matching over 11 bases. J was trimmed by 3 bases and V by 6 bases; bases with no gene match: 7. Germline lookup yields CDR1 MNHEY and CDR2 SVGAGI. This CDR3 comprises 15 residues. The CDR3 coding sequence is TGTGCCAGCAGGGATCGGGACAGGGGGGACTACGAGCAGTACTTC. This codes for CASRDRDRGDYEQYF.

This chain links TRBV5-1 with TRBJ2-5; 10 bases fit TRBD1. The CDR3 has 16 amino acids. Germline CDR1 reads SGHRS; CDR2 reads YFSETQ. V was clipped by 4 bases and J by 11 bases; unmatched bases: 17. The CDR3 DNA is TGCGCCAGCAGCCCCCCGGGACAGGGGCCCTACAATGAGCAGTACTTC. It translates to CASSPPGQGPYNEQYF.

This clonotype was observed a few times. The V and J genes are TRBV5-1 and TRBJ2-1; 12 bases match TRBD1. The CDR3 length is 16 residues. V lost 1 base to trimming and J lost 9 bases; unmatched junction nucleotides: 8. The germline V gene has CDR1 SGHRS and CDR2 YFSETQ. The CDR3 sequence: CASSLYGTGGFGEQFF. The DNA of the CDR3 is TGCGCCAGCAGCTTGTATGGGACAGGGGGCTTCGGTGAGCAGTTCTTC.

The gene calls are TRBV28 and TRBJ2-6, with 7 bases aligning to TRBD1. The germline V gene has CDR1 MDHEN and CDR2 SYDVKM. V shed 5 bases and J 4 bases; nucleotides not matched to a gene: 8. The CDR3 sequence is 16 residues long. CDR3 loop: CASSIAGGSGANVLTF. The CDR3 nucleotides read TGTGCCAGCAGTATAGCAGGGGGTTCAGGGGCCAACGTCCTGACTTTC.

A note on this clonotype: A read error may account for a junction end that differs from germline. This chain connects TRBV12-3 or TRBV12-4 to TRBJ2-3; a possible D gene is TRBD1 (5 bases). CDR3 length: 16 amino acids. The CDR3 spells CASSIGLRSSTGTQYF. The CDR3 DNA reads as TGTGCCAGCAGTATCGGGTTACGATCAAGCACAGGTACGCAGTATTTT.

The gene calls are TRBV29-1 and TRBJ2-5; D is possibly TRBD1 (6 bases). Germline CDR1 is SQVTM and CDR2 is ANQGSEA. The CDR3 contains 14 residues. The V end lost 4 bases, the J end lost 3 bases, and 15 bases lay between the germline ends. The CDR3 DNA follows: TGCAGCGTTGCAGGGGACGAAATGAAAGAGACCCAGTACTTC. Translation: CSVAGDEMKETQYF.

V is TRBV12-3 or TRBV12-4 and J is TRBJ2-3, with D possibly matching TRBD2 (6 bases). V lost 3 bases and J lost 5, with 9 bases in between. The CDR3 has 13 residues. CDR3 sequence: CASSLWRGDTQYF. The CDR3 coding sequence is TGTGCCAGCAGTTTGTGGCGGGGAGATACGCAGTATTTT.

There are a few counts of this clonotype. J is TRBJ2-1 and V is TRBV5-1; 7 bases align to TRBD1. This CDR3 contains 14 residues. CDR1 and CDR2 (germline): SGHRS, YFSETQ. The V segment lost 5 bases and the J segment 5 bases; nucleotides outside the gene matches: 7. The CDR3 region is CASSRTGTDNEQFF. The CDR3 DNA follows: TGCGCCAGCAGTAGGACAGGTACCGACAATGAGCAGTTCTTC.

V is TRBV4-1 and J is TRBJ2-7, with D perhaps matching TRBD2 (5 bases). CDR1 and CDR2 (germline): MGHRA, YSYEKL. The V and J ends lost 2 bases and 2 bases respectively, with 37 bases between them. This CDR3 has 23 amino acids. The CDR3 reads CASSQLPIIRYRTPNRGTYEQYF. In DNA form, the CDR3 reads TGCGCCAGCAGCCAACTGCCCATCATCAGATACAGAACGCCCAACCGGGGTACCTACGAGCAGTACTTC.

DNA of the CDR3: TGTGCCAGCTCACGGTTTAGGGAGAACACTGAAGCTTTCTTT. This encodes CASSRFRENTEAFF. The genes are TRBV18 and TRBJ1-1, with D unclear. The length of the CDR3 is 14 residues. The germline V gene has CDR1 KGHSH and CDR2 LQKENI. V was clipped by 4 bases and J by 1 base, with 10 bases between them.

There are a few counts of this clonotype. CDR3: CASRGNYNEQFF. CDR3 nucleotide sequence: TGTGCCAGCAGAGGAAACTACAATGAGCAGTTCTTC. The chain joins TRBV6-5 to TRBJ2-1; D unresolved. The CDR3 has 12 amino acids. Looked up from germline, CDR1 is MNHEY and CDR2 is SVGAGI. V lost 6 bases and J 3 bases, leaving 6 bases between the germline ends.

The CDR3 sequence is CATQTGAEETQYF. In DNA form, the CDR3 reads TGTGCCACCCAGACAGGGGCGGAAGAGACCCAGTACTTC. The J gene is TRBJ2-5, the V gene TRBV15; 8 positions match TRBD1. The trim removed 8 bases at V and 3 bases at J, leaving 5 bases unmatched. The CDR3 runs to 13 residues. Germline CDR1 reads LNHNV; CDR2 reads YYDKDF (reference sequence).

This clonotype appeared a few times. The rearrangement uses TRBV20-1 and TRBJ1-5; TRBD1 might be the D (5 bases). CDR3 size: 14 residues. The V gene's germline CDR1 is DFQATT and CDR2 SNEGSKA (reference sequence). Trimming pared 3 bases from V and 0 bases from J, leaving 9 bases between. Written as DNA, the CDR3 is TGCAGTGCTAGGGTGGGGGATAGCAATCAGCCCCAGCATTTT. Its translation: CSARVGDSNQPQHF.

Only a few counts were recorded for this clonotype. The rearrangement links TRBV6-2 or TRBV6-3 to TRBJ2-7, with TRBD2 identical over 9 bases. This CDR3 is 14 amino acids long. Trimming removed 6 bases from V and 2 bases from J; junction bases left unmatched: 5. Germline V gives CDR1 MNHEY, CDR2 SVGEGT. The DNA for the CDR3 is TGTGCCAGCAGGGCTAGCGGGGTAACCTACGAGCAGTACTTC. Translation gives CASRASGVTYEQYF.

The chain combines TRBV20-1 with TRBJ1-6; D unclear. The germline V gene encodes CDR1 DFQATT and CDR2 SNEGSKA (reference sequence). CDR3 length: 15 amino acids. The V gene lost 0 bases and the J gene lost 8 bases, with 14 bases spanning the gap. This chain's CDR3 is CSARDGRLTDSPLHF. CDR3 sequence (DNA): TGCAGTGCTAGAGATGGTCGACTGACGGATTCACCCCTCCACTTT.

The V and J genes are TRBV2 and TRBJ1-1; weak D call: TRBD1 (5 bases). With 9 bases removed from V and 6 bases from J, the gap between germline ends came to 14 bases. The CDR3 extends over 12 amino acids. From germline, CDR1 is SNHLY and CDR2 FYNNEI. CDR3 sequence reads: CARRPGLSEAFF. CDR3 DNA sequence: TGTGCCAGGAGACCGGGGCTCTCTGAAGCTTTCTTT.

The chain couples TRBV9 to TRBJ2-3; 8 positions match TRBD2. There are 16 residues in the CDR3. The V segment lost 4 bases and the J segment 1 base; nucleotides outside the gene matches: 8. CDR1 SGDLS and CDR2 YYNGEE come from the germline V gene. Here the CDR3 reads CASSPLNSGGTDTQYF. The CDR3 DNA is TGTGCCAGCAGCCCCCTTAATAGCGGGGGCACAGATACGCAGTATTTT. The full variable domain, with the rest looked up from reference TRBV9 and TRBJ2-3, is DSGVTQTPKHLITATGQRVTLRCSPRSGDLSVYWYQQSLDQGLQFLIQYYNGEERAKGNILERFSAQQFPDLHSELNLSSLELGDSALYFCASSPLNSGGTDTQYFGPGTRLTVL.